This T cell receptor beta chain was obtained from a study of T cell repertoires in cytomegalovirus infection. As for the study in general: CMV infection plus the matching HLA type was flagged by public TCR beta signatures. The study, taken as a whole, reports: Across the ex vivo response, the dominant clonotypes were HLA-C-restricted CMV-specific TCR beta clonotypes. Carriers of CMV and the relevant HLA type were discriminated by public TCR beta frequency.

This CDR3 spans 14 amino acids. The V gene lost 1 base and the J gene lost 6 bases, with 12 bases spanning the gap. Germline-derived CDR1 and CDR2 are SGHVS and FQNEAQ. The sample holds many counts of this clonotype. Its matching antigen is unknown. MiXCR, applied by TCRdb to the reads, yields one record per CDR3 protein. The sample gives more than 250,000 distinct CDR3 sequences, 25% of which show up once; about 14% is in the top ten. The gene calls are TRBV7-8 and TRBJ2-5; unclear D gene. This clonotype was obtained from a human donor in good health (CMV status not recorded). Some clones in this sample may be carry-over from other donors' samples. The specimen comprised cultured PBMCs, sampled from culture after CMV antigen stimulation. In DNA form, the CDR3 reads TGTGCCAGCAGCTTAGATGGCAGTCAGAAGACCCAGTACTTC. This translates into CASSLDGSQKTQYF.